A selection of T cell receptor beta chains follows, all from one sample in a study of cytomegalovirus exposure and HLA in healthy donors. Profiled with immunoSEQ multiplex PCR; TCRdb holds only in-frame clones, not every one. In the table there are a few hundred thousand clones, 70% to 85% of which are singletons. The sequencing sample was made of PBMCs. The receptors derive from a girl under 10 years old in good health and CMV-seronegative. CDR3s include the opening cysteine and the closing phenylalanine or tryptophan. The D gene is left open where the match is weak.

D gene | J gene | V gene | CDR3 length | CDR3 DNA | CDR3 protein
NA | TRBJ1-3 | TRBV2 | 15 | TGTGCCAGCAGTGGTTTAGGGGTCTCAGGAAACACCATATATTTT | CASSGLGVSGNTIYF
TRBD2 | TRBJ2-3 | TRBV5-1 | 17 | TGCGCCAGCAGCCCTCTAGCGGGTAGATGGGATGCAGATACGCAGTATTTT | CASSPLAGRWDADTQYF
NA | TRBJ2-5 | TRBV15 | 13 | TGTGCCACCAGCAGAGATTCCAAAGAGACCCAGTACTTC | CATSRDSKETQYF
NA | TRBJ1-1 | TRBV6-5 | 12 | TGTGCCAGCAGTTACTCGACAGAAGAAGCTTTCTTT | CASSYSTEEAFF
TRBD1 | TRBJ1-3 | TRBV5-4 | 16 | TGTGCCAGCAGGCCTGGCGGGACAGGGAATGGAAACACCATATATTTT | CASRPGGTGNGNTIYF
TRBD1 | TRBJ2-5 | TRBV7-2 | 14 | TGTGCCAGCAGCTACCAGGGGGCGCGGGAGACCCAGTACTTC | CASSYQGARETQYF
TRBD1 | TRBJ2-1 | TRBV19 | 14 | TGTGCCAGTAGCAGGACAGGGAACTACAATGAGCAGTTCTTC | CASSRTGNYNEQFF
NA | TRBJ2-3 | TRBV7-9 | 15 | TGTGCCAGCAGCTTACGGGACACAAGCACAGATACGCAGTATTTT | CASSLRDTSTDTQYF
TRBD1 | TRBJ1-1 | TRBV5-6 | 17 | TGTGCCAGCAGCTTTAAACTTAGGACAGGGTCGGTGACTGAAGCTTTCTTT | CASSFKLRTGSVTEAFF
TRBD1 | TRBJ1-4 | TRBV7-9 | 17 | TGTGCCAGCAGCGCTGGGGACAGGGGGAAAACTAATGAAAAACTGTTTTTT | CASSAGDRGKTNEKLFF